The present T cell receptor (beta chain) was sequenced within a study of response to subunit inactivated influenza vaccine. Findings and caveats of the study: The authors proposed limited new T cell recruitment per seasonal influenza vaccination.

This clonotype was counted between two and nine times. Its specificity is unknown. J was trimmed by 4 bases and V by 5 bases; bases with no gene match: 6. This CDR3 is 13 amino acids long. Germline CDR1 is SQVTM and CDR2 is ANQGSEA. TCRdb redid the calling of the RT-PCR reads with MiXCR, one entry per CDR3 protein. The sample consists of over 400,000 distinct CDR3 sequences, about 10% of them appearing once. The chain employs TRBV29-1 and TRBJ2-5; 8 positions agree with TRBD1. Specimen: PBMCs from blood, collected about 40 days after vaccination. This TCR was sampled from a man between 45 and 60 years old who received an inactivated influenza vaccine. The CDR3, as DNA: TGCAGCGTTATGCCAGGGGGCGGAGAGACCCAGTACTTC. Amino acid sequence: CSVMPGGGETQYF.